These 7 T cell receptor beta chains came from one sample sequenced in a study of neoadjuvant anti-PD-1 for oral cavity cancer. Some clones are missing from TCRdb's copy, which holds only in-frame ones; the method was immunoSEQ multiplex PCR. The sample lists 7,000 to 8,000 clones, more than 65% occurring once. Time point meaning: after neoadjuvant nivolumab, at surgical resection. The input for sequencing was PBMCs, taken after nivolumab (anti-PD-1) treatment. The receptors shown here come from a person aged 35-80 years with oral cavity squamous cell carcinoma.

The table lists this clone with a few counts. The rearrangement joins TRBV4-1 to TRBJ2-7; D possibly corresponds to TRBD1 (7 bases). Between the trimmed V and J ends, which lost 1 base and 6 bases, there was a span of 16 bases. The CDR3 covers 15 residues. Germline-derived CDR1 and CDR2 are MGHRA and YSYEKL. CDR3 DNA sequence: TGCGCCAGCAGCCAAGCCTTTTCAGGGGGGACCGAGCAGTACTTC. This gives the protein CASSQAFSGGTEQYF.

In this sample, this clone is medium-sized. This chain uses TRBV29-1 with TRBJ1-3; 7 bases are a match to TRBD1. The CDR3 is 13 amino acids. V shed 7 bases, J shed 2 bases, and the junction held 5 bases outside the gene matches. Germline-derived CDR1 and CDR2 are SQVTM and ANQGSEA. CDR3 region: CSAAGTAGNTIYF. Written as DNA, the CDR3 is TGCAGCGCCGCTGGGACAGCTGGAAACACCATATATTTT.

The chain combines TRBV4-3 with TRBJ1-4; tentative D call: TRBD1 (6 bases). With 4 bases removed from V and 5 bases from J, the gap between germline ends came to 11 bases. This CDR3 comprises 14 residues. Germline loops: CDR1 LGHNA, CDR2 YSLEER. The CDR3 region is CASSPGTQNEKLFF. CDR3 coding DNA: TGCGCCAGCAGCCCCGGGACACAGAATGAAAAACTGTTTTTT.

Here the CDR3 reads CASSRLRQGEETQYF. DNA for the CDR3: TGTGCCAGCAGTCGTCTTAGACAGGGAGAAGAGACCCAGTACTTC. The J gene is TRBJ2-5, the V gene TRBV7-9; 7 bases fit TRBD1. Germline CDR1 and CDR2: SEHNR and FQNEAQ (reference sequence). With V trimmed by 6 bases and J by 3 bases, 10 bases remained unmatched. The CDR3 is 15 amino acids.

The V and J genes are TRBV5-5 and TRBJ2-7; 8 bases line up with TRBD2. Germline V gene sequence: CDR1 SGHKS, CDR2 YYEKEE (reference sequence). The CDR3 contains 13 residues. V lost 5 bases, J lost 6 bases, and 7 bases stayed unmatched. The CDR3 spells CASRSAGTSEQYF. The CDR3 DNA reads TGTGCCAGCAGATCCGCCGGGACTAGCGAGCAGTACTTC.

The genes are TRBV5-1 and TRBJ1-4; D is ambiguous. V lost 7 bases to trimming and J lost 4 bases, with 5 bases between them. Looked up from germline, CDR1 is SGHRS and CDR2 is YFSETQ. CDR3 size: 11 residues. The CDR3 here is CASRLNEKLFF. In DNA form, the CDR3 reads TGCGCCAGCCGCCTTAATGAAAAACTGTTTTTT.

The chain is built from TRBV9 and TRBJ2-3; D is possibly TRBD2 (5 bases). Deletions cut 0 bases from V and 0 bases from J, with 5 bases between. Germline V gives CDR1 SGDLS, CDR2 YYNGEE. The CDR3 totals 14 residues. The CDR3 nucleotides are TGTGCCAGCAGCGTAGGGACTAGCACAGATACGCAGTATTTT. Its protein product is CASSVGTSTDTQYF.